This entry lists 10 T cell receptor beta chains sequenced from one sample in a study of blood T cell repertoires in COVID-19. Only in-frame clones appear in the TCRdb table, and some are missing; sequencing was by immunoSEQ multiplex PCR. The data show around 400,000 clones, about 89% seen once. The sequencing input was peripheral blood. Receptors originate from a woman in her twenties or thirties with COVID-19, enrolled during active disease.

The chain carries TRBV6-5 and TRBJ2-2, with a tentative D call TRBD2 (5 bases). V was shortened by 7 bases and J by 4 bases, with 16 bases between the two germline ends. This CDR3 is built from 15 residues. CDR1 and CDR2 (germline): MNHEY, SVGAGI. For the CDR3, the DNA is TGTGCCAGCACAGAACCCGGGCGGGCCACCGGGGAGCTGTTTTTT. Protein sequence: CASTEPGRATGELFF.

DNA of the CDR3: TGTGCCAGCAGTTTATCTCTAGCGGGAGTTGTCCACGAGCAGTACTTC. This gives the protein CASSLSLAGVVHEQYF. The J gene is TRBJ2-7, the V gene TRBV27; 10 nucleotides match TRBD2. V was pared by 0 bases and J by 5 bases, with 7 bases of the junction left unmatched. This CDR3 spans 16 amino acids. Germline assignment: CDR1 MNHEY and CDR2 SMNVEV (reference sequence).

J is TRBJ1-4 and V is TRBV21-1; the table's D call TRBD1 went unverified against the DNA. TRBV21-1 is annotated as a pseudogene. The CDR3 loop spans 21 amino acids. The CDR3 DNA sequence: TGTGCCAGCAGCAAAGTAGTGGGGACAGCAACCCCCTCTGCAACTAATGAAAAACTGTTTTTT. Translation gives CASSKVVGTATPSATNEKLFF.

The chain is built from TRBV30 and TRBJ2-1; 7 bases agree with TRBD1. V was pared by 1 base and J by 1 base, with 4 bases of the junction left unmatched. This CDR3 has 15 amino acids. CDR1 and CDR2 (germline): GTSNPN, SVGIG (reference sequence). In nucleotides, the CDR3 is TGTGCCTGGAGTGGTGGGACAGATTCCTACAATGAGCAGTTCTTC. Encoded protein: CAWSGGTDSYNEQFF.

This chain uses TRBV5-5 with TRBJ2-6; D perhaps matches TRBD1 (6 bases). V was trimmed by 2 bases and J by 0 bases, leaving 15 bases between them. There are 18 residues in the CDR3. The germline V gene encodes CDR1 SGHKS and CDR2 YYEKEE (reference sequence). The CDR3 bases are TGTGCCAGCAGCTTAGTAGGGACACCCAGCTCTGGGGCCAACGTCCTGACTTTC. The encoded protein is CASSLVGTPSSGANVLTF. The whole variable domain, filled in from reference TRBV5-5 and TRBJ2-6, reads DAGVTQSPTHLIKTRGQQVTLRCSPISGHKSVSWYQQVLGQGPQFIFQYYEKEERGRGNFPDRFSARQFPNYSSELNVNALLLGDSALYLCASSLVGTPSSGANVLTFGAGSRLTVL.

The V gene is TRBV11-2, the J gene TRBJ2-2, with 7 nucleotides matching TRBD1. The CDR3 totals 17 residues. The V segment lost 5 bases and the J segment 0 bases; nucleotides outside the gene matches: 9. Germline values: CDR1 SGHAT, CDR2 FQNNGV. As DNA, the CDR3 is TGTGCCAGCAGCAGCCGGGACAGTCCTCCGAACACCGGGGAGCTGTTTTTT. Amino acids: CASSSRDSPPNTGELFF.

The CDR3 protein is CASRPGQGATNEKLFF. The CDR3 coding sequence is TGTGCCAGCCGACCGGGACAGGGGGCAACTAATGAAAAACTGTTTTTT. This rearrangement joins TRBV6-6 to TRBJ1-4, with TRBD1 matching 11 bases. This CDR3 spans 16 amino acids. Germline values: CDR1 MNHNY, CDR2 SVGAGI (reference sequence). V lost 8 bases, J lost 0 bases, and 5 bases stayed unmatched.

This clone was observed a few times. The V call is TRBV7-9, the J call TRBJ2-3, with 7 bases matching TRBD2. This CDR3 is built from 15 residues. The germline CDR1 and CDR2 sequences are SEHNR and FQNEAQ (reference sequence). Trimming removed 4 bases from V and 2 bases from J; junction bases left unmatched: 6. CDR3 sequence: CASSSAGLPTDTQYF. CDR3 nucleotide sequence: TGTGCCAGCAGCTCAGCGGGACTACCCACAGATACGCAGTATTTT. Full variable domain (outside the CDR3, taken from reference TRBV7-9 and TRBJ2-3): DTGVSQNPRHKITKRGQNVTFRCDPISEHNRLYWYRQTLGQGPEFLTYFQNEAQLEKSRLLSDRFSAERPKGSFSTLEIQRTEQGDSAMYLCASSSAGLPTDTQYFGPGTRLTVL.

In this sample, this clone turned up once. The chain employs TRBV4-1 and TRBJ2-2; weak D call: TRBD1 (5 bases). The CDR3 totals 15 residues. Per germline, CDR1 MGHRA and CDR2 YSYEKL. V was clipped by 1 base and J by 4 bases, with 10 bases between them. CDR3 loop: CASSQVYRSTGELFF. Written as DNA, the CDR3 is TGCGCCAGCAGCCAAGTTTACAGGAGCACCGGGGAGCTGTTTTTT.

The chain recombines TRBV6-1 with TRBJ2-7, with D perhaps TRBD2 (5 bases). Germline V lookup: CDR1 MNHNS, CDR2 SASEGT. The CDR3 extends over 13 amino acids. V gave up 0 bases and J gave up 12 bases, with 15 bases separating them. In nucleotides, the CDR3 is TGTGCCAGCAGTGAAGCGGGTACCCTAGCACCGTACTTC. Its protein product is CASSEAGTLAPYF.